This T cell receptor (beta chain) appears in the sequencing data of a study of radiation and T cells in renal cell carcinoma. Generated by immunoSEQ multiplex PCR, the TCRdb table keeps only in-frame clones and is missing some. The sample has 130,000 to 150,000 clones; around 88% are singletons. Trimming at V came to 9 bases and at J to 4 bases, leaving 4 bases not matched to a gene. Germline CDR1 is ENHRY and CDR2 is SYGVKD. This CDR3 comprises 14 residues. The time point here: blood 4 weeks post-SBRT, at nephrectomy. Treatment in this sample: 15 Gy SBRT to primary tumor, nephrectomy 4 weeks later. Sequences were derived from blood, sampled from a patient whose treatment included radiotherapy and nephrectomy. The J gene is TRBJ2-2, the V gene TRBV10-3; 11 nucleotides align to TRBD1. The TCR was taken from a woman in her forties or fifties with renal cell carcinoma. CDR3 in amino acids: CAITGTGGTGELFF. CDR3 sequence (DNA): TGTGCCATTACCGGGACAGGGGGCACCGGGGAGCTGTTTTTT.